These 28 T cell receptor beta chains came from one sample sequenced in a study of tumor and adjacent non-tumor tissue in lung cancer. The library came from three nested PCR rounds adapted from ARM-PCR protocols. Each CDR3 protein is one row after TCRdb ran MiXCR on the multiplex PCR reads. The data hold roughly 140,000 distinct CDR3 sequences, with 60% to 70% observed a single time. RNA was extracted from bulk tissue without any cell sorting. Sequenced sample: lung tumor tissue. These receptors were collected from a man between 60 and 75 years old with small cell lung cancer.

On this clonotype itself: The germline gene is not matched at one end of the junction; a read error may be the cause. This rearrangement joins TRBV4-1 to TRBJ1-2, with D maybe TRBD1 (5 bases). CDR1 is MGHRA, CDR2 YSYEKL, per germline. The CDR3 has 14 residues. The CDR3 bases are TGTGCCAGCAGCCTTAGGGAAGGGGTAGGCGGCTACACCTTC. Translated: CASSLREGVGGYTF.

On this clonotype: Its ends do not fully match the called genes, so a read error is possible. The chain couples TRBV11-3 to TRBJ2-3; D is possibly TRBD2 (6 bases). Germline lookup yields CDR1 SGHNT and CDR2 YENEEA. CDR3 size: 15 residues. CDR3 in amino acids: CTSSLGGADTDAQYF. The DNA for the CDR3 is TGTACCAGCAGCCTGGGAGGAGCGGATACAGATGCGCAGTATTTT.

This clonotype was seen only a few times. This may come from a read error, since a much larger clone is one base off. The chain is built from TRBV29-1 and TRBJ2-3; TRBD2 matches at 7 bases. The CDR3 consists of 15 residues. Looked up from germline, CDR1 is SQVTM and CDR2 is ANQGSEA. The CDR3 DNA follows: TGCAGCGTTGGTGTCTTTGGCGGGAGCACAGGTACGCAGTATTTT. This codes for CSVGVFGGSTGTQYF.

Points on this clonotype: One junction end does not reproduce the germline sequence, and a read error may be involved. This rearrangement joins TRBV11-2 to TRBJ2-5, with 10 bases aligning to TRBD2. This CDR3 region has 13 residues. Germline lookup yields CDR1 SGHAT and CDR2 FQNNGV. The CDR3 bases are TGTGCCAGCGGCTTGGGACTAGCGGAGACCCAGTACTTC. It translates to CASGLGLAETQYF.

This chain links TRBV4-1 with TRBJ1-2, with TRBD1 matching over 10 bases. The CDR3 runs 15 residues. Germline assignment: CDR1 MGHRA and CDR2 YSYEKL. The V gene end was trimmed by 7 bases and the J gene end by 7 bases; junction bases not matched to a gene: 12. The CDR3 bases are TGCGCCAGCAACCCAGGAGGACAGGGGGATGGTGGCTACACCTTC. This sequence encodes CASNPGGQGDGGYTF.

On this clonotype itself: One end of the junction fails to match germline, which may point to a read error. V and J are TRBV10-2 and TRBJ1-1; tentative D call: TRBD1 (5 bases). The CDR3 spans 15 residues. Germline V lookup: CDR1 WSHSY, CDR2 SAAADI. The CDR3, as DNA: TGCCCCAGCAGTGAGAGTAGGGACCGGGCCACTGAAGCTTTCTTT. It translates to CPSSESRDRATEAFF.

As for this clonotype: One end of the junction is discordant with germline, which a read error may explain. The J gene is TRBJ2-2, the V gene TRBV28; TRBD2 matches at 7 bases. Germline CDR1 reads MDHEN; CDR2 reads SYDVKM. This CDR3 is built from 17 residues. CDR3 DNA sequence: TGTGCCAGCAGAGCAGGAGCGGGACGATCCAACACCGGGAAGCTGTTTTTT. Translating it yields CASRAGAGRSNTGKLFF. Supplemented by reference TRBV28 and TRBJ2-2, the full variable domain reads DVKVTQSSRYLVKRTGEKVFLECVQDMDHENMFWYRQDPGLGLRLIYFSYDVKMKEKGDIPEGYSVSREKKERFSLILESASTNQTSMYLCASRAGAGRSNTGKLFFGEGSRLTVL.

This clonotype appeared once. No conserved phenylalanine or tryptophan is present at the end of the CDR3, so a read error is the likely explanation. The V gene is TRBV20-1, the J gene TRBJ1-1; D is unclear. This CDR3 contains 13 residues. Per the germline V gene, CDR1 is DFQATT and CDR2 is SNEGSKA (reference sequence). The CDR3, as DNA: TGCAGTCCTAGTTTTGGGGTGAGCACTGAAGCTTTCTCT. It encodes CSPSFGVSTEAFS.

Regarding this clonotype: A single base separates this from a much larger clone, so it may be a read error. The V gene is TRBV20-1, the J gene TRBJ2-7; D uncertain. This CDR3 is 11 amino acids long. From germline, CDR1 is DFQATT and CDR2 SNEGSKA (reference sequence). CDR3 DNA: TGCAGTGCTCCTTTGGGGTACGAGGAGTACTTC. Translation gives CSAPLGYEEYF.

Regarding this clonotype: The conserved phenylalanine or tryptophan normally closing the CDR3 is absent here, so this likely arose from a read error. The chain is built from TRBV29-1 and TRBJ1-2; 7 bases agree with TRBD1. The V gene's germline CDR1 is SQVTM and CDR2 ANQGSEA. The CDR3 spans 12 residues. CDR3 sequence: CSVERGHYGYTL. The CDR3 DNA sequence: TGCAGCGTTGAAAGGGGGCACTACGGCTACACCTTA.

This clonotype came up once. A much larger clone differs from this one at a single base, so this may be a read error. V is TRBV29-1 and J is TRBJ1-2, with 10 bases aligning to TRBD1. CDR1 is SQVTM and CDR2 is ANQGSEA in the germline V gene. CDR3 length: 13 amino acids. The CDR3 bases are TGCAGGGTTGGGACAGGGGTTACTAAGGGCTACACCTTC. Translation: CRVGTGVTKGYTF.

Comment on this clonotype: The junction departs from the called germline gene at one end, perhaps through a read error. The chain uses TRBV20-1 and TRBJ1-2, with unresolved D. Germline CDR1 is DFQATT and CDR2 is SNEGSKA (reference sequence). This CDR3 spans 14 amino acids. The CDR3 bases are TGCAGTGTTAGAGATCAGGCGGGAAGGGATGGCTACACGTTC. Translated: CSVRDQAGRDGYTF.

About this clonotype itself: A much larger clone is a single base away; this may be a read error. V gene TRBV5-4 combines with J gene TRBJ2-5; TRBD2 matches 8 bases. This CDR3 contains 14 residues. Germline CDR1 SGHNT, CDR2 YYREEE (reference sequence). The CDR3 reads CAGSLKLAEETQYF. Here the CDR3 DNA reads TGTGCCGGCAGCTTGAAACTAGCGGAAGAGACCCAGTACTTC.

Remarks on this clonotype: A much larger clone differs from this one at a single base, so this may be a read error. The V gene is TRBV6-2 or TRBV6-3, the J gene TRBJ1-2, with D perhaps matching TRBD1 (5 bases). Between the trimmed V and J ends, which lost 4 bases and 7 bases, there was a span of 16 bases. Germline CDR1 MNHEY, CDR2 SVGEGT. The CDR3 consists of 14 residues. DNA for the CDR3: TGTGCCAGCAGTTCCACATGGGGCGCCGGTGGCTACACCTTC. Protein: CASSSTWGAGGYTF.

Details on this clonotype: A junction end diverges from the germline sequence, so it may reflect a read error. The chain joins TRBV11-2 to TRBJ2-1, with D maybe TRBD2 (5 bases). This CDR3 spans 14 amino acids. The germline V gene has CDR1 SGHAT and CDR2 FQNNGV. CDR3 amino acids: CASQKRHGHNEQFF. The CDR3 DNA reads TGTGCCAGCCAGAAGCGGCATGGCCACAATGAGCAGTTTTTC.

This clonotype was seen a handful of times. This chain connects TRBV12-3 or TRBV12-4 to TRBJ2-4, with TRBD2 identical over 9 bases. V shed 6 bases and J 2 bases; nucleotides not matched to a gene: 8. The CDR3 covers 16 residues. The CDR3 spells CASRGSGSGTKNIQYF. The DNA for the CDR3 is TGTGCCAGCAGGGGTAGCGGGAGCGGTACCAAAAACATTCAGTACTTC.

This clonotype came up many times. The rearrangement uses TRBV11-2 and TRBJ2-3; 9 positions agree with TRBD2. Germline CDR1 and CDR2: SGHAT and FQNNGV. Trimming took 6 bases from V and 2 from J; bases not matched to a gene: 12. The CDR3 loop spans 17 amino acids. The CDR3 nucleotides read TGTGCCAGCAGACCTACATTCATAGCGGGAGCCACAGATACGCAGTATTTT. Its protein is CASRPTFIAGATDTQYF.

This clonotype was detected once. The rearrangement links TRBV6-5 to TRBJ1-4; unclear D gene. This CDR3 spans 14 amino acids. Looked up from germline, CDR1 is MNHEY and CDR2 is SVGAGI. Trimming left V 2 bases short and J 8 bases short, with 12 bases between. This chain's CDR3 is CASSYAPPREKLFF. For the CDR3, the DNA is TGTGCCAGCAGTTACGCACCTCCGAGGGAAAAACTGTTTTTT.

Comments on this clonotype: One end of the junction varies from germline; a read error may be responsible. This chain uses TRBV12-3 or TRBV12-4 with TRBJ1-1; tentative D call: TRBD1 (5 bases). CDR3 size: 12 residues. CDR3 residues: CANSLGAGAAFF. The CDR3 region has the DNA TGTGCCAACAGTTTAGGGGCAGGAGCAGCTTTCTTT.

With regard to this clonotype: A read error may explain this, as a much larger clone is one base away. This CDR3 is missing its conserved last phenylalanine or tryptophan, likely due to a read error. This CDR3 is CSVLSYEQYL. The CDR3 nucleotides read TGCAGCGTCCTGTCTTACGAGCAGTACTTA. The V gene is TRBV29-1, the J gene TRBJ2-7; no reliable D call. The V end was cut by 6 bases, the J end by 4 bases, with 7 bases between. The CDR3 is 10 residues long. CDR1 and CDR2 (germline): SQVTM, ANQGSEA.

V gene TRBV11-1 combines with J gene TRBJ2-7, with TRBD2 matching 7 bases. The CDR3 has 15 residues. Germline trimming cut 9 bases from V and 8 bases from J; bases unmatched to any gene: 19. In germline, CDR1 is SGHAT, CDR2 FQDESV (reference sequence). CDR3 DNA sequence: TGTGCCAGTAGCATAGCGGCCGTCTGGGAGGGAAAGCAGTACTTC. This sequence encodes CASSIAAVWEGKQYF.

The chain couples TRBV29-1 to TRBJ1-2; the D gene is possibly TRBD1 (6 bases). Trimming stripped 3 bases from V and 6 bases from J, with 14 bases between. Germline CDR1 SQVTM, CDR2 ANQGSEA. The CDR3 loop spans 13 amino acids. DNA for the CDR3: TGCAGCGTTGAGGAGGACAGCTTTAATGGCTACACCTTC. It is translated as CSVEEDSFNGYTF.

As to this clonotype: A much bigger clone sits one base away, suggesting this may be a read error. J is TRBJ2-1 and V is TRBV20-1, with D unresolved. Germline-derived CDR1 and CDR2 are DFQATT and SNEGSKA (reference sequence). The CDR3 contains 13 residues. The germline V and J ends were trimmed by 0 bases and 4 bases, with 7 bases remaining between them. CDR3 DNA sequence: TGCAGTGCTAGAGAGGGTTTTTACAATGAGCAGTTCTTC. Its translation is CSAREGFYNEQFF.

The chain recombines TRBV5-5 with TRBJ2-3; D uncertain. The germline V and J ends were trimmed by 2 bases and 0 bases, with 16 bases remaining between them. Germline V gives CDR1 SGHKS, CDR2 YYEKEE (reference sequence). CDR3 length: 17 residues. In nucleotides, the CDR3 is TGTGCCAGCAGCTTTCCGATCCAAACTCCCAGCACAGATACGCAGTATTTT. This translates into CASSFPIQTPSTDTQYF.

A word on this clonotype: An end of the junction differs from the germline gene, which may be a read error. The chain couples TRBV20-1 to TRBJ2-3; the match to TRBD2 covers 8 bases. The CDR3 has 14 amino acids. Germline lookup yields CDR1 DFQATT and CDR2 SNEGSKA (reference sequence). CDR3 DNA: TGCAGTACTAGGTGGAATAGCGGGAAGGATACGCAGTATTTT. Protein product: CSTRWNSGKDTQYF.

A note on this clonotype: A read error may produce the germline difference seen at one junction end. This rearrangement joins TRBV11-3 to TRBJ2-7, with D perhaps matching TRBD2 (6 bases). The CDR3 runs 14 residues. The germline V gene has CDR1 SGHNT and CDR2 YENEEA. CDR3 sequence (DNA): TGTACCAGCAGCAAAGGGACTGTCCCCTACGAGGAGTACTTC. Translated: CTSSKGTVPYEEYF.

The gene calls are TRBV4-1 and TRBJ2-3, with no clear D. The V gene lost 0 bases and the J gene lost 2 bases, with 9 bases spanning the gap. Germline CDR1 reads MGHRA; CDR2 reads YSYEKL. The CDR3 consists of 15 residues. The CDR3, as DNA: TGCGCCAGCAGCCAAGAGCGACACCCCACAGATACGCAGTATTTT. This codes for CASSQERHPTDTQYF.

This clonotype was detected only once. A clone one base away is much larger, so this may be a read error. The chain recombines TRBV6-1 with TRBJ1-5; no definite D call. The CDR3 covers 12 residues. Germline values: CDR1 MNHNS, CDR2 SASEGT. Trimming stripped 8 bases from V and 5 bases from J, with 10 bases between. The CDR3 DNA is TGTGCCAGCCGGAGTGTGGATCAGCCCCAGCATTTT. This translates into CASRSVDQPQHF.